These 5 T cell receptor beta chains were sequenced from one sample in a study of molecular identifiers for immune sequencing clone quantification. TCRdb reanalysed the PCR reads using MiXCR and keeps one entry per CDR3 protein. The sample lists about 640,000 distinct CDR3 sequences; just under 20% were seen once. Sequencing was performed on naive CD8+ T cells from blood, with Jurkat cell RNA spiked in. Subset indicated: FACS-sorted CD8+CD4-CCR7+CD45RA+ naive T cells. These receptors were taken from a human donor in good health. Some libraries in this study had Jurkat cell RNA spiked in.

This clonotype was recorded many times. This rearrangement joins TRBV6-5 to TRBJ1-5; D not resolved. The V end lost 5 bases, the J end lost 1 base, and 6 bases lay between the germline ends. The V gene's germline CDR1 is MNHEY and CDR2 SVGAGI. The CDR3 is 13 amino acids. CDR3 loop: CASSIKSNQPQHF. The CDR3 coding sequence is TGTGCCAGCAGTATCAAAAGCAATCAGCCCCAGCATTTT.

The table lists this clonotype with many counts. The chain couples TRBV2 to TRBJ1-5; D remains ambiguous. Trimming removed 7 bases from V and 8 bases from J, with 12 bases in between. Germline values: CDR1 SNHLY, CDR2 FYNNEI. The CDR3 is made up of 12 amino acids. Written as DNA, the CDR3 is TGTGCCAGCAACCCTGAGGATGAGCCCCAGCATTTT. Translation gives CASNPEDEPQHF.

This clonotype occurred many times. The chain has TRBV12-3 or TRBV12-4 and TRBJ2-2; D gene unclear. The CDR3 spans 13 residues. Trimming took off 6 bases at V and 4 bases at J, with 9 bases between the two ends. CDR3 nucleotide sequence: TGTGCCAGCAGACGCCCCCTCACCGGGGAGCTGTTTTTT. Its translation: CASRRPLTGELFF.

This clonotype was detected ten times or more. This chain uses TRBV28 with TRBJ2-5; the D gene is possibly TRBD2 (6 bases). Germline values: CDR1 MDHEN, CDR2 SYDVKM. The V gene lost 6 bases and the J gene lost 0 bases, with 14 bases spanning the gap. The CDR3 spans 15 residues. CDR3 region: CASRLSAGYQETQYF. The CDR3 DNA sequence: TGTGCCAGCAGACTTTCCGCGGGGTACCAAGAGACCCAGTACTTC.

Regarding this clonotype: Germline and junction disagree at one end, which may indicate a read error. This CDR3 reads CASRITGTGPGNTIHF. CDR3 coding DNA: TGTGCCAGCAGAATTACCGGGACAGGGCCTGGAAACACCATACATTTT. The rearrangement joins TRBV12-3 or TRBV12-4 to TRBJ1-3; 9 bases map to TRBD1. The CDR3 length is 16 residues.